This T cell receptor beta chain was found in a study of tumor-infiltrating lymphocytes in primary liver carcinoma. Blood RNA originated from unsorted whole blood, with germline DNA additionally extracted. This CDR3 has 15 amino acids. CDR1 MNHEY and CDR2 SVGAGI come from the germline V gene. Trimming removed 5 bases from V and 4 bases from J; junction bases left unmatched: 7. This clonotype was recorded at least ten times. Total RNA amounting to 500 ng was the source from which TCR beta cDNA was made with a constant-region primer. Three nested multiplex PCR rounds of slightly modified ARM-PCR generated TCR beta libraries. Running 9 to 11 cycles apiece, the first two PCR rounds relied on TRBV1-TRBV30 forward primers together with a C-beta reverse primer. TCRdb ran MiXCR on the multiplex PCR reads and lists one entry per CDR3 protein. The sample has about 330,000 distinct CDR3 sequences; almost 65% are singletons.

This receptor was taken from a man aged 35 to 55 with primary liver carcinoma and hepatitis B virus infection. The chain is built from TRBV6-5 and TRBJ2-1; 8 bases match TRBD1. The material sequenced was peripheral blood. The DNA of the CDR3 is TGTGCCAGCAGTACCGACAGGGGATATTACAATGAGCAGTTCTTC. This encodes CASSTDRGYYNEQFF.